Below are 25 T cell receptor beta chains sequenced from a single sample in a study of blood T cell repertoires in COVID-19 (dated by TCRdb to 2018 to 2021). The method behind the library was the immunoSEQ multiplex PCR assay. Sourced from immuneACCESS, this table was stored by TCRdb with only in-frame sequences that have V and J called. A share of the clones is absent; for the studies checked, an unresolved V gene accounts for under half, and the remainder has no known explanation. This sample has under 450,000 clones in its table, and 86% of those were observed once. The ten largest clones add up to roughly 6.6% of the sample. Sequenced sample: peripheral blood. The receptors originated from a woman aged 55-70 years with COVID-19, enrolled during active disease.

V usage is TRBV29-1 and J usage is TRBJ1-4, with D maybe TRBD1 (5 bases). This CDR3 region has 13 residues. V lost 7 bases, J lost 4 bases, and 13 bases lay in between. Germline values: CDR1 SQVTM, CDR2 ANQGSEA. As DNA, the CDR3 is TGCAGCGGCCAACAGGCCCTTAATGAAAAACTGTTTTTT. Encoded protein: CSGQQALNEKLFF.

The V call is TRBV10-3, the J call TRBJ1-2; TRBD1 agrees at 8 bases. The germline CDR1 and CDR2 sequences are ENHRY and SYGVKD. V was clipped by 4 bases and J by 3 bases; unmatched bases: 7. This CDR3 is built from 15 residues. The CDR3 bases are TGTGCCATCAGTGGGAGGGACAGGTCTGACTATGGCTACACCTTC. Amino acids: CAISGRDRSDYGYTF.

CDR3 sequence reads: CASSEDGGTPLHF. CDR3 nucleotide sequence: TGTGCCAGCAGTGAAGATGGAGGTACACCCCTCCACTTT. The V gene is TRBV2, the J gene TRBJ1-6; D not certain. Germline-derived CDR1 and CDR2 are SNHLY and FYNNEI. The CDR3 is 13 residues long. V was shortened by 1 base and J by 11 bases, with 9 bases between the two germline ends.

The chain joins TRBV25-1 to TRBJ2-1; D is uncertain. The CDR3 spans 15 residues. The V end was cut by 1 base, the J end by 0 bases, with 7 bases between. Germline-derived CDR1 and CDR2 are MGHDK and SYGVNS. CDR3 bases: TGTGCCAGCAGTGAATTTAGTAGCTCCTACAATGAGCAGTTCTTC. The encoded protein is CASSEFSSSYNEQFF.

The chain employs TRBV15 and TRBJ2-5; 8 bases agree with TRBD2. The CDR3 sequence is 15 residues long. The V segment lost 2 bases and the J segment 5 bases; nucleotides outside the gene matches: 7. Germline CDR1 LNHNV, CDR2 YYDKDF (reference sequence). Here the CDR3 DNA reads TGTGCCACCAGCAGAACAGGACTAGCCCGCGAGACCCAGTACTTC. Protein product: CATSRTGLARETQYF.

The J gene is TRBJ1-2, the V gene TRBV3-1 (or the pseudogene TRBV3-2); the match to TRBD1 covers 7 bases. The CDR3 has 14 amino acids. Unmatched junction bases numbered 2, after V lost 4 bases and J lost 0 bases. The germline V gene has CDR1 LGHDT and CDR2 YNNKEL (reference sequence). CDR3 loop: CASSRQGANYGYTF. CDR3 bases: TGTGCCAGCAGCCGGCAGGGGGCTAACTATGGCTACACCTTC.

Written as DNA, the CDR3 is TGTGCCAGCAGTTCTCTCGGGGCACCCGGGGGCGTCCTGACTTTC. This gives the protein CASSSLGAPGGVLTF. The gene calls are TRBV6-6 and TRBJ2-6; the D gene is possibly TRBD2 (6 bases). Germline CDR1 MNHNY, CDR2 SVGAGI (reference sequence). The CDR3 has 15 amino acids. Trimming shortened V by 4 bases and J by 12 bases, and 19 bases separated the two germline ends.

The gene calls are TRBV19 and TRBJ1-5, with D tentatively TRBD1 (5 bases). Trimming stripped 5 bases from V and 5 bases from J, with 22 bases between. The length of the CDR3 is 17 residues. Germline CDR1 reads LNHDA; CDR2 reads SQIVND (reference sequence). CDR3 loop: CASSSISLRGEDQPQHF. DNA for the CDR3: TGTGCCAGTAGTTCTATATCCCTCCGAGGGGAGGATCAGCCCCAGCATTTT.

The genes are TRBV11-3 and TRBJ1-2, with TRBD1 matching 10 bases. The CDR3 loop spans 15 amino acids. Germline CDR1 is SGHNT and CDR2 is YENEEA. V dropped 5 bases and J dropped 3; count of bases not matched to a gene: 6. This chain's CDR3 is CASSLGTGDHYGYTF. The CDR3 DNA reads as TGTGCCAGCAGCCTAGGGACAGGGGACCACTATGGCTACACCTTC.

This chain connects TRBV12-2 to TRBJ1-2. TRBV12-2 is a documented pseudogene. The CDR3 sequence is 12 residues long. Here the CDR3 reads CASRSPGDGYTF. As DNA, the CDR3 is TGTGCAAGTCGCTCCCCCGGGGATGGCTACACCTTC.

This clone was recorded only once. This chain uses TRBV7-9 with TRBJ1-1; 7 bases map to TRBD1. In germline, CDR1 is SEHNR, CDR2 FQNEAQ (reference sequence). The CDR3 totals 16 residues. Trimming cost V 1 base and J 2 bases; bases outside gene matches: 7. The CDR3 sequence: CASSLGRQGKNTEAFF. The CDR3 DNA is TGTGCCAGCAGCTTAGGACGACAGGGAAAAAACACTGAAGCTTTCTTT.

V is TRBV6-5 and J is TRBJ2-5; possible D gene TRBD2, 5 bases. Germline loops: CDR1 MNHEY, CDR2 SVGAGI. Trimming cost V 6 bases and J 0 bases, with 5 bases left between them. CDR3 length equals 12 residues. CDR3 protein: CASSGNQETQYF. The CDR3 DNA is TGTGCCAGCAGCGGGAACCAAGAGACCCAGTACTTC.

In its sample, this clone was seen once. This chain joins TRBV6-5 and TRBJ1-1; possible D gene TRBD1, 6 bases. CDR3 size: 14 residues. Germline CDR1 reads MNHEY; CDR2 reads SVGAGI. V was cut by 0 bases and J by 3 bases, with 8 bases left in between. The CDR3 DNA reads as TGTGCCAGCAGTTACTCGAACAGGGACACTGAAGCTTTCTTT. The encoded protein is CASSYSNRDTEAFF.

The CDR3 spells CASSWESGGVSDTQYF. CDR3 DNA sequence: TGTGCCAGCAGCTGGGAGAGCGGGGGAGTTTCAGATACGCAGTATTTT. V usage is TRBV5-4 and J usage is TRBJ2-3; 8 bases align to TRBD2. The CDR3 length is 16 residues. CDR1 is SGHNT and CDR2 is YYREEE in the germline V gene (reference sequence). Trimming removed 3 bases from V and 4 bases from J; junction bases left unmatched: 10.

This clone was counted a single time. The chain has TRBV10-3 and TRBJ1-1; 10 bases are a match to TRBD1. V gave up 6 bases and J gave up 5 bases; unmatched junction bases: 9. Germline loops: CDR1 ENHRY, CDR2 SYGVKD. The CDR3 sequence is 15 residues long. The CDR3 loop reads CAISGKRQGATEAFF. Written as DNA, the CDR3 is TGTGCCATCAGCGGAAAGAGACAGGGGGCGACTGAAGCTTTCTTT.

This clone was recorded a few times. This chain connects TRBV6-1 to TRBJ1-5; 8 bases align to TRBD1. Germline CDR1 is MNHNS and CDR2 is SASEGT. Trimming took 6 bases from V and 5 from J; bases not matched to a gene: 0. The CDR3 sequence is 12 residues long. CDR3 in DNA: TGTGCCAGCAGACAGGGGGATCAGCCCCAGCATTTT. It encodes CASRQGDQPQHF.

The chain carries TRBV4-1 and TRBJ2-5; TRBD1 matches at 7 bases. This CDR3 comprises 17 residues. Germline V lookup: CDR1 MGHRA, CDR2 YSYEKL. V lost 0 bases and J lost 4; bases outside the gene matches: 11. This chain's CDR3 is CASSQESGTETIETQYF. CDR3 nucleotides: TGCGCCAGCAGCCAAGAATCCGGGACAGAGACGATAGAGACCCAGTACTTC.

V and J are TRBV10-3 and TRBJ2-2, with D possibly matching TRBD1 (6 bases). The CDR3 has 15 amino acids. Between the trimmed V and J ends, which lost 6 bases and 3 bases, there was a span of 14 bases. CDR1 and CDR2 from the germline V gene are ENHRY and SYGVKD. CDR3 amino acids: CAISPGGAYTGELFF. CDR3 DNA: TGTGCCATCAGCCCTGGGGGCGCCTACACCGGGGAGCTGTTTTTT.

The J gene is TRBJ1-2, the V gene TRBV9; D possibly corresponds to TRBD1 (6 bases). The CDR3 loop spans 15 amino acids. V dropped 6 bases and J dropped 4 bases, with 19 bases sitting between them. Germline loops: CDR1 SGDLS, CDR2 YYNGEE. CDR3 sequence: CASNPIGGHGYGYTF. CDR3 in DNA: TGTGCCAGCAATCCCATCGGGGGGCACGGCTATGGCTACACCTTC.

The V and J genes are TRBV7-2 and TRBJ1-5; TRBD1 is a possible D gene (5 bases). The CDR3 is made up of 17 amino acids. CDR1 and CDR2 (germline): SGHTA, FQGNSA. Trimming cost V 1 base and J 1 base, with 14 bases left between them. CDR3 DNA sequence: TGTGCCAGCAGCTTAGAGGGAGGGTGGGGGAGCAATCAGCCCCAGCATTTT. It specifies CASSLEGGWGSNQPQHF.

The J gene is TRBJ2-5, the V gene TRBV7-6; TRBD1 matches 11 bases. V was clipped by 3 bases and J by 4 bases; unmatched bases: 4. The CDR3 contains 15 residues. The V gene's germline CDR1 is SGHVS and CDR2 FNYEAQ. CDR3 sequence: CASSFGQGAPETQYF. The DNA of the CDR3 is TGTGCCAGCAGCTTCGGACAGGGGGCGCCAGAGACCCAGTACTTC.

In DNA, the CDR3 is TGTGCCAGCTGGGCGGACACTTATAATTCACCCCTCCACTTT. Its translation is CASWADTYNSPLHF. V gene TRBV27 combines with J gene TRBJ1-6, with D tentatively TRBD1 (5 bases). The V end was cut by 8 bases, the J end by 4 bases, with 12 bases between. This CDR3 contains 14 residues. The germline gives CDR1 MNHEY, CDR2 SMNVEV (reference sequence).

This clone was found a few times. The chain employs TRBV7-8 and TRBJ2-3, with a tentative D call TRBD1 (6 bases). The CDR3 is 16 amino acids. Germline assignment: CDR1 SGHVS and CDR2 FQNEAQ. V lost 1 base to trimming and J lost 0 bases, with 11 bases between them. The CDR3 spells CASSLERTASTDTQYF. CDR3 DNA sequence: TGTGCCAGCAGCTTAGAACGGACAGCAAGCACAGATACGCAGTATTTT. Full variable domain (missing parts from reference TRBV7-8 and TRBJ2-3): GAGVSQSPRYKVAKRGQDVALRCDPISGHVSLFWYQQALGQGPEFLTYFQNEAQLDKSGLPSDRFFAERPEGSVSTLKIQRTQQEDSAVYLCASSLERTASTDTQYFGPGTRLTVL.

The chain employs TRBV30 and TRBJ2-1; no reliable D call. CDR1 and CDR2 from the germline V gene are GTSNPN and SVGIG (reference sequence). Trimming cost V 1 base and J 3 bases, with 13 bases left between them. The CDR3 is 15 amino acids. The CDR3 DNA reads as TGTGCCTGGAGTGGGGCCCCTCCACTCTACAATGAGCAGTTCTTC. This gives the protein CAWSGAPPLYNEQFF. Full variable domain (remainder filled in from reference TRBV30 and TRBJ2-1): SQTIHQWPATLVQPVGSPLSLECTVEGTSNPNLYWYRQAAGRGLQLLFYSVGIGQISSEVPQNLSASRPQDRQFILSSKKLLLSDSGFYLCAWSGAPPLYNEQFFGPGTRLTVL.

Regarding this clone: One base away lies a much larger clone, so this may be a sequencing read error. This rearrangement joins TRBV5-1 to TRBJ2-2; 7 bases are shared with TRBD2. The CDR3 has 15 amino acids. Germline V lookup: CDR1 SGHRS, CDR2 YFSETQ. CDR3 in amino acids: CPSSDGGGNTGELFF. In nucleotides, the CDR3 is TGCCCCAGCTCCGATGGGGGGGGGAACACCGGGGAGCTGTTTTTT. Using reference TRBV5-1 and TRBJ2-2 for the parts outside the CDR3, the full variable domain is KAGVTQTPRYLIKTRGQQVTLSCSPISGHRSVSWYQQTPGQGLQFLFEYFSETQRNKGNFPGRFSGRQFSNSRSEMNVSTLELGDSALYLCPSSDGGGNTGELFFGEGSRLTVL.